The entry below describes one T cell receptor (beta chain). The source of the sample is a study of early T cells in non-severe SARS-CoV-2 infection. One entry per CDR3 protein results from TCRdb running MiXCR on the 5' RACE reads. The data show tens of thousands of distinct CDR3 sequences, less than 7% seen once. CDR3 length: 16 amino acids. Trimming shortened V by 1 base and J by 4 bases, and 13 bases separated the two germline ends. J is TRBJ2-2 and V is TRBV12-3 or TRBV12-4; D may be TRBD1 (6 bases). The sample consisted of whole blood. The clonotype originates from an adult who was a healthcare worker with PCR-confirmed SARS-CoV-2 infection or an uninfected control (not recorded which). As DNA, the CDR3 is TGTGCCAGCAGTTTAGAACCACAGGGAAGCACCGGGGAGCTGTTTTTT. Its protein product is CASSLEPQGSTGELFF.